The source of this TCR beta chain is a study of shared clonotypes between healthy human individuals. As regards this clone: The antigen is undetermined.

Findings and caveats of the study: A generally larger estimated richness was seen in naive subsets than in memory subsets.

The CDR3 covers 14 residues. Germline V gene lookup returns CDR1 SGHRS and CDR2 YFSETQ. V lost 2 bases to trimming and J lost 6 bases; unmatched junction nucleotides: 7. The protocol was immunoSEQ multiplex PCR, while the TCRdb copy is restricted to in-frame clones and leaves out a portion. This table holds 600,000 to 800,000 clones, just under 75% found once. The sample comprised memory CD4+ T cells sorted from blood. Described subset: CD45RA-negative fraction. The clonotype comes from a young woman in good health. The chain links TRBV5-1 to TRBJ1-2; TRBD1 matches 7 bases. The CDR3 is CASSFGQETNGYTF. In nucleotides, the CDR3 is TGCGCCAGCAGCTTCGGACAGGAGACTAATGGCTACACCTTC. The full variable domain, its missing parts supplied by reference TRBV5-1 and TRBJ1-2, is KAGVTQTPRYLIKTRGQQVTLSCSPISGHRSVSWYQQTPGQGLQFLFEYFSETQRNKGNFPGRFSGRQFSNSRSEMNVSTLELGDSALYLCASSFGQETNGYTFGSGTRLTVV.